The entry below gives a single T cell receptor beta chain sequence along with its context. What it binds is unknown. Primers for the PCR totalled 60 Vbeta and 13 Jbeta. Assay used: immunoSEQ multiplex PCR; TCRdb lists only in-frame clones, some missing. The sample carries 100,000 to 150,000 clones, 77% recorded once. The data were taken from a study of cytomegalovirus exposure and HLA in healthy donors. Findings and caveats of the study: It was taken for granted in presence/absence analyses that sequencing depth across donors was roughly uniform.

Germline V gives CDR1 SGHAT, CDR2 FQDESV (reference sequence). The CDR3 spans 16 residues. With 2 bases clipped from V and 2 bases from J, the junction kept 6 bases outside the gene matches. This sequence originates from a male donor in good health and CMV-seropositive. Sequencing was carried out using PBMCs. The rearrangement joins TRBV11-1 to TRBJ1-1; TRBD1 agrees at 9 bases. DNA for the CDR3: TGTGCCAGCAGCTTAACCGGGACAGGGCTCAACACTGAAGCTTTCTTT. Translation gives CASSLTGTGLNTEAFF.